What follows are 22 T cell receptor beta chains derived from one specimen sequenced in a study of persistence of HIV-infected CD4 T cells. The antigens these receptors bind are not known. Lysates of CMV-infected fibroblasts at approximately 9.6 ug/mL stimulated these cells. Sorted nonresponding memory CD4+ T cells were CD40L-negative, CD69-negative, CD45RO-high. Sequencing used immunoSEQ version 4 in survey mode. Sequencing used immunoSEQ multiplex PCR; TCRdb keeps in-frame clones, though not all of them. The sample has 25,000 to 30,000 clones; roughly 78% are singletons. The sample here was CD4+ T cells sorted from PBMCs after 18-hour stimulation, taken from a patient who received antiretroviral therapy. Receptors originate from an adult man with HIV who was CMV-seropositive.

DNA of the CDR3: TGTGCCAGCAGCGTAGAAAATTCACCCCTCCACTTT. Translating gives CASSVENSPLHF. V is TRBV9 and J is TRBJ1-6, with D uncertain. CDR1 SGDLS and CDR2 YYNGEE come from the germline V gene. This CDR3 has 12 amino acids. The V end lost 0 bases, the J end lost 7 bases, and 2 bases lay between the germline ends.

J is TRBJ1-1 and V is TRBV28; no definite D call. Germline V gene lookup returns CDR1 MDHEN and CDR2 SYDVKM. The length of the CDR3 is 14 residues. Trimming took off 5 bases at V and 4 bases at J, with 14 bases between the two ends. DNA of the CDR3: TGTGCCAGCAGTCCTCACGACGGACTCACTGAAGCTTTCTTT. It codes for CASSPHDGLTEAFF. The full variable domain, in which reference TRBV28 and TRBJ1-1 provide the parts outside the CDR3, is DVKVTQSSRYLVKRTGEKVFLECVQDMDHENMFWYRQDPGLGLRLIYFSYDVKMKEKGDIPEGYSVSREKKERFSLILESASTNQTSMYLCASSPHDGLTEAFFGQGTRLTVV.

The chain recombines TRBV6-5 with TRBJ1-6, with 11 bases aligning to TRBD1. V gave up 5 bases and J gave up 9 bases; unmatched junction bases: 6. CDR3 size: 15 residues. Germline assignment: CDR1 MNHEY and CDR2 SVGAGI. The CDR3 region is CASSNDGTGGSPLHF. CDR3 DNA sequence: TGTGCCAGCAGTAACGATGGGACAGGGGGTTCACCCCTCCACTTT.

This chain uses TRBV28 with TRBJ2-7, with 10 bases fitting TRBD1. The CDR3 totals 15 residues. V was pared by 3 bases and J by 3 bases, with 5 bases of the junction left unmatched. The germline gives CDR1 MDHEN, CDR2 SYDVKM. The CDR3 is CASSFRDRGIYEQYF. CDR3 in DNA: TGTGCCAGCAGTTTCCGGGACAGGGGCATCTACGAGCAGTACTTC. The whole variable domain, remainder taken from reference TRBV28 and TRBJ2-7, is DVKVTQSSRYLVKRTGEKVFLECVQDMDHENMFWYRQDPGLGLRLIYFSYDVKMKEKGDIPEGYSVSREKKERFSLILESASTNQTSMYLCASSFRDRGIYEQYFGPGTRLTVT.

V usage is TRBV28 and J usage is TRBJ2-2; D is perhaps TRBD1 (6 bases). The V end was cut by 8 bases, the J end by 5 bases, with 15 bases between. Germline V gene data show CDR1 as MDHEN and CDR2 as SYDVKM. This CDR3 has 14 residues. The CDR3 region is CASQAGVMTGELFF. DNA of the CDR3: TGTGCCAGCCAGGCAGGGGTCATGACCGGGGAGCTGTTTTTT.

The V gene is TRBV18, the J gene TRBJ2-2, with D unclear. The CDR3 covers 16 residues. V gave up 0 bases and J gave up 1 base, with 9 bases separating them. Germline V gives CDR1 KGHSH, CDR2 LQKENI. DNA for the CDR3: TGTGCCAGCTCACCACCAATGCAGGTGAACACCGGGGAGCTGTTTTTT. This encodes CASSPPMQVNTGELFF.

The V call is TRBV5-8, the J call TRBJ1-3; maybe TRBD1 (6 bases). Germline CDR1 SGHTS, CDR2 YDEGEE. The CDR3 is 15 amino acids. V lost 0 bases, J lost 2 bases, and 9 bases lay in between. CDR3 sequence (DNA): TGTGCCAGCAGCTTGGAGGGGACACCTGGAAACACCATATATTTT. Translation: CASSLEGTPGNTIYF.

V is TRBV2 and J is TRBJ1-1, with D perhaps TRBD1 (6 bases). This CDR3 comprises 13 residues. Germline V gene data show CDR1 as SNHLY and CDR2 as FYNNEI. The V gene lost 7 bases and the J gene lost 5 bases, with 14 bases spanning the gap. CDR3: CASTSIRGTEAFF. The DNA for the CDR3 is TGTGCCAGCACCAGTATTAGGGGGACTGAAGCTTTCTTT.

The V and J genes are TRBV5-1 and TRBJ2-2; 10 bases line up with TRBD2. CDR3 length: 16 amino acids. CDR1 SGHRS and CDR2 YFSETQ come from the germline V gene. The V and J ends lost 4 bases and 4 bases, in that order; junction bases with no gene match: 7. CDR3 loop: CASSEIAGGITGELFF. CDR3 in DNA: TGCGCCAGCAGCGAAATAGCGGGGGGTATCACCGGGGAGCTGTTTTTT.

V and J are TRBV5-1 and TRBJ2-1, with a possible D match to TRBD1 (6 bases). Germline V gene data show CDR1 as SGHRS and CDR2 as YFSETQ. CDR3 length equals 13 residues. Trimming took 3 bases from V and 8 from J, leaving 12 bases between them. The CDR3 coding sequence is TGCGCCAGCAGCTCACAGGGATTGGATGAGCAGTTCTTC. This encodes CASSSQGLDEQFF.

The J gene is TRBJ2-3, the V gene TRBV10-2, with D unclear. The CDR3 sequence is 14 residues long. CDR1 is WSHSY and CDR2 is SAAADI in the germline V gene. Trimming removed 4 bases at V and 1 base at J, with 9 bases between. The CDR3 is CASSGLRRTDTQYF. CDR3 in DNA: TGCGCCAGCAGTGGTTTGCGGCGCACAGATACGCAGTATTTT.

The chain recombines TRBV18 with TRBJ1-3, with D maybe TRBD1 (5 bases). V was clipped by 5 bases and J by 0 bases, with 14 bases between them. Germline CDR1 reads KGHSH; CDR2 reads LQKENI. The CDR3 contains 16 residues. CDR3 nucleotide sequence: TGTGCCAGCTCAAGCCGGGACCGGAGCTCTGGAAACACCATATATTTT. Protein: CASSSRDRSSGNTIYF.

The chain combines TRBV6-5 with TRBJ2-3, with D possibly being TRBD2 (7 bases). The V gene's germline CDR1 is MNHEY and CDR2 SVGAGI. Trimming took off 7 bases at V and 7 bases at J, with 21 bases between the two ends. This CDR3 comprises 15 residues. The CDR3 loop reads CASIGTQGGDNTQYF. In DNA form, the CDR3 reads TGTGCCAGCATCGGGACACAGGGAGGGGATAATACGCAGTATTTT.

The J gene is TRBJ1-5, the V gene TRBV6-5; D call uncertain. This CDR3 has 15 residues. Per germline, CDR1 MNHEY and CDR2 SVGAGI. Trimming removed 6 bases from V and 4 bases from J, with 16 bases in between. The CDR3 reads CASSPPGPKNQPQHF. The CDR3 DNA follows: TGTGCCAGCAGCCCCCCCGGACCTAAGAATCAGCCCCAGCATTTT.

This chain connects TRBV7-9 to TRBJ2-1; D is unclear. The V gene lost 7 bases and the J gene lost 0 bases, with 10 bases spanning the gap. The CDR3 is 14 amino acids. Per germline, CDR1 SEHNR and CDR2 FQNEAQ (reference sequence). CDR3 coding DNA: TGTGCCAGCACGGCTTCTAGCTCCTACAATGAGCAGTTCTTC. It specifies CASTASSSYNEQFF.

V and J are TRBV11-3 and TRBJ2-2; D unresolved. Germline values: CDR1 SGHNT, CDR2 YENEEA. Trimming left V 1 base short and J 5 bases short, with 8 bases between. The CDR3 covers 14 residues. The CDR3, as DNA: TGTGCCAGCAGCTTAGGTGCGCAGACCGGGGAGCTGTTTTTT. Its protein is CASSLGAQTGELFF.

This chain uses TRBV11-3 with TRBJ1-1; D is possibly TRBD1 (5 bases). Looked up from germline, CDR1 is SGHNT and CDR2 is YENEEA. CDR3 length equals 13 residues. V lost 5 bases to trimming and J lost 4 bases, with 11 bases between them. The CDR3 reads CASSGTRGTEAFF. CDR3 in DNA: TGTGCCAGCAGCGGGACGAGGGGCACTGAAGCTTTCTTT. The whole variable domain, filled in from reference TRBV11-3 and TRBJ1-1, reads EAGVVQSPRYKIIEKKQPVAFWCNPISGHNTLYWYLQNLGQGPELLIRYENEEAVDDSQLPKDRFSAERLKGVDSTLKIQPAELGDSAVYLCASSGTRGTEAFFGQGTRLTVV.

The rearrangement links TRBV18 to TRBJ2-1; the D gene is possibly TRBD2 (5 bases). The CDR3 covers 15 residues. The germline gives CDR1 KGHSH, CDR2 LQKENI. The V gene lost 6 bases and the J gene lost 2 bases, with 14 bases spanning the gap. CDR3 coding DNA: TGTGCCAGCTCTCTCCCGGACTTGCCCTACAATGAGCAGTTCTTC. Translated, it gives CASSLPDLPYNEQFF.

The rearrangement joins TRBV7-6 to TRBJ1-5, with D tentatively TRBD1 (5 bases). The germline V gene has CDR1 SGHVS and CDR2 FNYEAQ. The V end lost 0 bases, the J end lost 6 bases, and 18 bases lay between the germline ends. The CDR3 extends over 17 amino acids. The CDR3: CASSLALGGVGGQPQHF. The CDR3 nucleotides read TGTGCCAGCAGCTTAGCGCTTGGGGGGGTCGGCGGTCAGCCCCAGCATTTT.

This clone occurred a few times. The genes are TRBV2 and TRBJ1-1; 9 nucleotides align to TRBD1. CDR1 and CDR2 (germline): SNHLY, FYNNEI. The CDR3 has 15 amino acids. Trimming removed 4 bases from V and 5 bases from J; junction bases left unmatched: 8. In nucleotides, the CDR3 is TGTGCCAGCAGTGCATTACAGGGGGCTGGGACTGAAGCTTTCTTT. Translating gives CASSALQGAGTEAFF.

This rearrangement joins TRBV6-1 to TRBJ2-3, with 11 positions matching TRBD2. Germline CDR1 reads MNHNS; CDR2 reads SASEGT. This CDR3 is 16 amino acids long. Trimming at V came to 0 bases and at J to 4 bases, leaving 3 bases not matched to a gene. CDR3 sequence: CASSEATSGGPDTQYF. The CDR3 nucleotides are TGTGCCAGCAGTGAAGCCACTAGCGGGGGACCAGATACGCAGTATTTT.

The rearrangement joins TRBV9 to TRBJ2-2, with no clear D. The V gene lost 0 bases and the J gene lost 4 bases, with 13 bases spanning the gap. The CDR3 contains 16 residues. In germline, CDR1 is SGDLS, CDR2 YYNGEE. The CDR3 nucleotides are TGTGCCAGCAGCGTAGGGGGTCGGGTGCCCACCGGGGAGCTGTTTTTT. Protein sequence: CASSVGGRVPTGELFF. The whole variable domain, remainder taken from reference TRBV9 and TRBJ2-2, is DSGVTQTPKHLITATGQRVTLRCSPRSGDLSVYWYQQSLDQGLQFLIQYYNGEERAKGNILERFSAQQFPDLHSELNLSSLELGDSALYFCASSVGGRVPTGELFFGEGSRLTVL.